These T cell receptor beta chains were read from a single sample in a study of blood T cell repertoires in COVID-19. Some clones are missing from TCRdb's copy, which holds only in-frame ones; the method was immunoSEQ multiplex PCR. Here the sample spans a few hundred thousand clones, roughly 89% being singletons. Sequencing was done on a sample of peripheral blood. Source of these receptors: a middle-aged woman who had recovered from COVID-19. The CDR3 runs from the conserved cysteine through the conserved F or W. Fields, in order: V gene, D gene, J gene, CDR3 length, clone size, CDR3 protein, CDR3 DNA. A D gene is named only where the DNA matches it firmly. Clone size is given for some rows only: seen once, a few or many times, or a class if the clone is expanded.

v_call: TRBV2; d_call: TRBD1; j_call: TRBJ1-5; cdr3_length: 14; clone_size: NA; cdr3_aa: CASSVDRDNQPQHF; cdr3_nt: TGTGCCAGCAGTGTGGACAGGGACAATCAGCCCCAGCATTTT
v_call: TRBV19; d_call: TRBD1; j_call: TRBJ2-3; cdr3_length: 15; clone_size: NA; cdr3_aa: CASSTGGDSLDTQYF; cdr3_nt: TGTGCCAGTAGTACAGGGGGCGACTCTTTGGATACGCAGTATTTT
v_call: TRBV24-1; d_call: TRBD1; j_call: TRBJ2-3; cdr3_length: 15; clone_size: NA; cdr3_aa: CATSPDRDFSDTQYF; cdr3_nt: TGTGCCACCAGCCCCGACAGGGATTTTTCAGATACGCAGTATTTT
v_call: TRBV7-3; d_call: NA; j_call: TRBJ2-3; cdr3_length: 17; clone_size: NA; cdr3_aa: CASSPPLGRGGTDTQYF; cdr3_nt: TGTGCCAGCAGCCCCCCGTTGGGGCGCGGGGGCACAGATACGCAGTATTTT
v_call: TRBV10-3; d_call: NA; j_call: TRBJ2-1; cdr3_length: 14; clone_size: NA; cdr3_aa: CAIAGPEIDNEQFF; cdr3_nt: TGTGCCATCGCGGGGCCAGAAATTGACAATGAGCAGTTCTTC
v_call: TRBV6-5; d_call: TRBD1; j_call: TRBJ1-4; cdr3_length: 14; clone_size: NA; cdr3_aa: CASSYGTGGKKLFF; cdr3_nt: TGTGCCAGCAGTTATGGGACAGGGGGGAAAAAACTGTTTTTT
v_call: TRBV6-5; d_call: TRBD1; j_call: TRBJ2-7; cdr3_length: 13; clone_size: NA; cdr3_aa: CARTGQIPYEQYF; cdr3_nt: TGTGCCAGAACGGGACAGATTCCCTACGAGCAGTACTTC
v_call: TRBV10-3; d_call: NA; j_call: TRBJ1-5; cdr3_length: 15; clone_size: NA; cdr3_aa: CAISGGGNGNQPQHF; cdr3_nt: TGTGCCATCAGTGGGGGGGGGAACGGCAATCAGCCCCAGCATTTT
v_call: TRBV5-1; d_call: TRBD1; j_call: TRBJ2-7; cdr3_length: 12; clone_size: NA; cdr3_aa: CASSGDRNEQYF; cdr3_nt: TGCGCCAGCAGCGGGGACAGGAACGAGCAGTACTTC
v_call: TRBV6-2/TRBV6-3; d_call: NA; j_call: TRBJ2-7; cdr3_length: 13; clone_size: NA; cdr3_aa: CASSPRQKYEQYF; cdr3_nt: TGTGCCAGCAGCCCGCGACAGAAATACGAGCAGTACTTC
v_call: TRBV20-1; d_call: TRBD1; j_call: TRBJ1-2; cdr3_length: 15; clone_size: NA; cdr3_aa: CSASPPWTGVVGYTF; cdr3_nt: TGCAGTGCTAGTCCTCCATGGACAGGGGTGGTTGGCTACACCTTC
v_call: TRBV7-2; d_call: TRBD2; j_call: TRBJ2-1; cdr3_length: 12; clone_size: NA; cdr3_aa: CASSSTGTRGFF; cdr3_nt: TGTGCCAGCAGCTCGACCGGGACTAGAGGGTTCTTC
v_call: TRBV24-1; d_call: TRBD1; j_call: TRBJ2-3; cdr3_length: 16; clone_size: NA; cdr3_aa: CATSETGQGYADTQYF; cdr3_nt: TGTGCCACCAGTGAAACGGGACAGGGGTACGCAGATACGCAGTATTTT
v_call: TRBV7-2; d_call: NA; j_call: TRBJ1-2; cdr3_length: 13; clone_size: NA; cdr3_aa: CASSEDEGGGYTF; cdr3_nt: TGTGCCAGCAGCGAGGACGAGGGCGGGGGCTACACCTTC
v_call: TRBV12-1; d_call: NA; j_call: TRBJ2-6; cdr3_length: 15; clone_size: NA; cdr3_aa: CARTSRDNGANVLTF; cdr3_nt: TGTGCCAGAACGTCCCGGGACAACGGGGCCAACGTCCTGACTTTC
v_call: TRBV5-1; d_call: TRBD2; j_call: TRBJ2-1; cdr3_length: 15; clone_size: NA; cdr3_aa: CASSLVAGGGNEQFF; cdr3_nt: TGCGCCAGCAGCTTGGTCGCGGGGGGCGGCAATGAGCAGTTCTTC
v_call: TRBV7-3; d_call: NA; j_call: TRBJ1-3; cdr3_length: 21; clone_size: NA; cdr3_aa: CASSLKGHDRRAPAVGNTIYF; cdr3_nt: TGTGCCAGCAGCTTAAAGGGCCATGACAGACGGGCCCCGGCGGTTGGAAACACCATATATTTT
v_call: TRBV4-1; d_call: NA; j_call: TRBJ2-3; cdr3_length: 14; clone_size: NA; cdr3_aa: CASSLRDNTDTQYF; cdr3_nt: TGCGCCAGCAGCCTCCGGGACAACACAGATACGCAGTATTTT
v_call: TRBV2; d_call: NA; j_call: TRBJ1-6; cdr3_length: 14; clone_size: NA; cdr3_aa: CASSEYRESSPLHF; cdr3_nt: TGTGCCAGCAGTGAGTACAGGGAGAGTTCACCCCTCCACTTT
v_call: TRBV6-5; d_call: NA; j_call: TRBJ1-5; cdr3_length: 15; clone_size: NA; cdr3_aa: CASSQTGTDNQPQHF; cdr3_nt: TGTGCCAGCAGTCAAACCGGGACTGATAATCAGCCCCAGCATTTT
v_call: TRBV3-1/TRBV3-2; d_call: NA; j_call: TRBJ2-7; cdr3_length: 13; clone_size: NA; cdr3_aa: CASSQDPIYEQYF; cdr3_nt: TGTGCCAGCAGCCAAGATCCCATCTACGAGCAGTACTTC
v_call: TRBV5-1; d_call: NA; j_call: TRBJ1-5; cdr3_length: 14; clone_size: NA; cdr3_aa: CASSRDNLNQPQHF; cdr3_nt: TGCGCCAGCAGCCGGGACAACTTAAATCAGCCCCAGCATTTT
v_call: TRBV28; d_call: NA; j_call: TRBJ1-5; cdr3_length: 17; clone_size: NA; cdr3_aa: CASSSATRTDSNQPQHF; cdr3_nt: TGTGCCAGCAGTTCGGCAACCCGTACAGATAGCAATCAGCCCCAGCATTTT
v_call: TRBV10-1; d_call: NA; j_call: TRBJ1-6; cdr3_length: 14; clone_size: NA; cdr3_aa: CSQSRQSINSPLHF; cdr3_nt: TGCTCCCAATCTAGACAGAGTATTAATTCACCCCTCCACTTT
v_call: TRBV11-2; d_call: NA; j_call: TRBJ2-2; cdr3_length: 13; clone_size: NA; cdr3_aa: CASSLVMTGELFF; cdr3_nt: TGTGCCAGCAGCTTAGTAATGACCGGGGAGCTGTTTTTT
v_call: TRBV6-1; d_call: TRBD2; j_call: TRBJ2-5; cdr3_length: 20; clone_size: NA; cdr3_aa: CASSGLRPRSAGGPRETQYF; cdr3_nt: TGTGCCAGCAGTGGTTTAAGGCCAAGGTCCGCGGGAGGGCCGCGGGAGACCCAGTACTTC
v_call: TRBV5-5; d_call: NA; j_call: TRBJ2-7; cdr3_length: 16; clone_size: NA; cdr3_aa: CASSSNPPGAPYEQYF; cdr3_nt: TGTGCCAGCAGCTCCAACCCCCCAGGGGCCCCCTACGAGCAGTACTTC
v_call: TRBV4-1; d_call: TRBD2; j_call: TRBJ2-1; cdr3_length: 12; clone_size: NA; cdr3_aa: CASSFTGGKQFF; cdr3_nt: TGCGCCAGCAGCTTCACGGGGGGTAAGCAGTTCTTC
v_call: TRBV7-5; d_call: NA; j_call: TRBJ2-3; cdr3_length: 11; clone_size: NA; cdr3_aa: CVRSPGGTQYF; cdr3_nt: TGTGTCAGAAGCCCCGGGGGTACGCAGTATTTT
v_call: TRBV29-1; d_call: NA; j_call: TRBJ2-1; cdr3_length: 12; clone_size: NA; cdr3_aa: CSVDRLDNEQFF; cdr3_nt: TGCAGCGTTGATAGACTAGACAATGAGCAGTTCTTC
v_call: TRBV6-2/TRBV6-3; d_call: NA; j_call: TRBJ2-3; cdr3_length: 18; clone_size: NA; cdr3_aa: CASSYSTSEVCFSDTQYF; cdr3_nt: TGTGCCAGCAGTTACTCGACCTCAGAGGTATGTTTTTCAGATACGCAGTATTTT
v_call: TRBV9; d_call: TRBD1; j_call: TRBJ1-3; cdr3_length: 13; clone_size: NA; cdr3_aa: CASRGTGGNTIYF; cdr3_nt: TGTGCCAGCCGAGGGACAGGAGGAAACACCATATATTTT
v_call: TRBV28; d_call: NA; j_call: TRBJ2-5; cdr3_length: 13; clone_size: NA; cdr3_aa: CASAPRGGETQYF; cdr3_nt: TGTGCCAGCGCTCCGAGGGGGGGCGAGACCCAGTACTTC
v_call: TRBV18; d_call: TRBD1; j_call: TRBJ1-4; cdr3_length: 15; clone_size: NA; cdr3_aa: CASSPQQGTAEKLFF; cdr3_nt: TGTGCCAGCTCACCCCAACAAGGGACAGCAGAAAAACTGTTTTTT
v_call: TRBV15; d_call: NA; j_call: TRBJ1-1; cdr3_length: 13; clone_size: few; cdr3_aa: CATSRVRDKEAFF; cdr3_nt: TGTGCCACCAGCAGAGTCCGGGACAAGGAAGCTTTCTTT
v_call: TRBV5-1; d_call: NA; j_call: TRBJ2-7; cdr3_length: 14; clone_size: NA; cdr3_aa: CASSLEFGGGEQYF; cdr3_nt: TGCGCCAGCAGCTTGGAGTTTGGGGGCGGCGAGCAGTACTTC
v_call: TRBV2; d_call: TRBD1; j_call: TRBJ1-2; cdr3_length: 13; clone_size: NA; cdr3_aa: CASRAGTGEGYTF; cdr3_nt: TGTGCCAGCAGGGCCGGGACAGGGGAGGGCTACACCTTC
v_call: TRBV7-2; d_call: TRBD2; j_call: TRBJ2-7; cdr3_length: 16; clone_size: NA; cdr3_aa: CASSLPSLAGGGEQYF; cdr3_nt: TGTGCCAGCAGCTTACCTTCACTAGCGGGGGGAGGCGAGCAGTACTTC
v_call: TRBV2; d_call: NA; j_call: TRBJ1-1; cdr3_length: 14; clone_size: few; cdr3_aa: CASSDPGRNTEAFF; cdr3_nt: TGTGCCAGCAGTGACCCAGGGCGGAACACTGAAGCTTTCTTT
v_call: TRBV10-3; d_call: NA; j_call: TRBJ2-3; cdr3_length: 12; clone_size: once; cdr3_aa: CATATGTDTQYF; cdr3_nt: TGTGCCACCGCGACTGGTACAGATACGCAGTATTTT
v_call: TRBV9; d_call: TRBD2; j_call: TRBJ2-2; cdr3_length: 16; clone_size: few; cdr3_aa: CASSVAGGVNTGELFF; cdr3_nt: TGTGCCAGCAGCGTAGCGGGAGGGGTGAACACCGGGGAGCTGTTTTTT
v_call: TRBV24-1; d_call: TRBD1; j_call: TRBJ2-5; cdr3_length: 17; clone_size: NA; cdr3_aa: CATSDFGQGTLQETQYF; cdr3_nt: TGTGCCACCAGTGACTTCGGACAGGGAACCCTCCAAGAGACCCAGTACTTC
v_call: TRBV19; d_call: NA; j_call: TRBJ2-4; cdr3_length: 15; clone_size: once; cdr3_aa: CASSIASLAKNIQYF; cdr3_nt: TGTGCCAGTAGTATAGCCAGTCTAGCCAAAAACATTCAGTACTTC
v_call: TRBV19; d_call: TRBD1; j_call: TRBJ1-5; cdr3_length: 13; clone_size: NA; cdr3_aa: CASSGTADQPQHF; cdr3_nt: TGTGCCAGTAGCGGGACAGCCGATCAGCCCCAGCATTTT
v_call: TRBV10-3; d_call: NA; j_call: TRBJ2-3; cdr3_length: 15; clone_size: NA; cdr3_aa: CAISESSSVGDTQYF; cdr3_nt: TGTGCCATCAGTGAGTCGAGTTCCGTCGGAGATACGCAGTATTTT
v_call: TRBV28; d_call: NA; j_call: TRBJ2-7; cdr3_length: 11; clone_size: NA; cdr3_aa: CASDSNYEQYF; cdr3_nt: TGTGCCAGCGACAGTAACTACGAGCAGTACTTC
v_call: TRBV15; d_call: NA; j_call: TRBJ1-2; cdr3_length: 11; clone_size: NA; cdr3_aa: CATSSYGSYTF; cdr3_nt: TGTGCCACCAGCAGTTACGGTAGCTACACCTTC
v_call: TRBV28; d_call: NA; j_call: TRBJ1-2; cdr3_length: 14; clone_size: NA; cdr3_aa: CASRGGAGLYGYTF; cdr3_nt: TGTGCCAGCAGAGGTGGGGCCGGGCTATATGGCTACACCTTC
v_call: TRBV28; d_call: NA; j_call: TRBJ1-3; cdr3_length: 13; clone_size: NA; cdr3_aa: CASSLPQGNTIYF; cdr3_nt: TGTGCCAGCAGTTTACCGCAGGGGAACACCATATATTTT
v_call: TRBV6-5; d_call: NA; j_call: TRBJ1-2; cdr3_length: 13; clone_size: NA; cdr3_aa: CASSRDSTYGYTF; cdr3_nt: TGTGCCAGCTCCAGAGACAGCACCTATGGCTACACCTTC
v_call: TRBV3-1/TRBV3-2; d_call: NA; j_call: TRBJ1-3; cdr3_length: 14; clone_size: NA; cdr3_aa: CASSQTTSGNTIYF; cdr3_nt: TGTGCCAGCAGCCAGACAACTTCTGGAAACACCATATATTTT
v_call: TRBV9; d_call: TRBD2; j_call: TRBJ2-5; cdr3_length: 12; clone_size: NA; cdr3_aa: CASGSGGETQYF; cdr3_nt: TGTGCCAGCGGGAGCGGGGGGGAGACCCAGTACTTC